The clone carrying this T cell receptor beta chain was counted many times. Its antigen is still unknown. Using a CD8+CD4-CCR7+CD45RA+ phenotype, naive CD8 T cells were sorted. Via MiXCR, TCRdb re-called the PCR reads, giving one row per CDR3 protein. The repertoire holds roughly 93,000 distinct CDR3 sequences, with 20% to 25% as singletons. This record belongs to a study of molecular identifiers for immune sequencing clone quantification. Findings and limits, study-wide: Among about a million naive cells, as was reported, spiked Jurkat TCR RNA from one cell was detectable. For highly expanded clones, sizes could be underestimated when identical TCR molecules share a barcode. Over 99% of CMV-specific effector molecules, but under 1% of naive ones, were in clones above 20 copies.

There are 15 residues in the CDR3. Trimming shortened V by 4 bases and J by 7 bases, and 19 bases separated the two germline ends. V is TRBV12-3 or TRBV12-4 and J is TRBJ2-5; D is tentatively TRBD1 or TRBD2 (6 bases each). The specimen sequenced was naive CD8+ T cells from blood, with Jurkat cell RNA spiked in. Subset specified: FACS-sorted CD8+CD4-CCR7+CD45RA+ naive T cells. This TCR came from a human donor in good health. Some libraries in this study had Jurkat cell RNA spiked in. CDR3 nucleotides: TGTGCCAGCAGTTCGAGGGGGGACGGAGATCGGACCCAGTACTTC. Protein product: CASSSRGDGDRTQYF.